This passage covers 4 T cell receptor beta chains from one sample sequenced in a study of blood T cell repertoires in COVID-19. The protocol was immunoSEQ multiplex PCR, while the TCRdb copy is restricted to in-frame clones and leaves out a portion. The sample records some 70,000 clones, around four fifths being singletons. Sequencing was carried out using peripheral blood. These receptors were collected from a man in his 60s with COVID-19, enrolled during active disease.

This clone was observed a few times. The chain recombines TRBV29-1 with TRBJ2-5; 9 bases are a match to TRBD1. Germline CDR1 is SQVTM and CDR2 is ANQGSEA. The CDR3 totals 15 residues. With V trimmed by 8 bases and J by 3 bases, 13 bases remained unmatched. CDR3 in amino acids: CSSAPGTGSEETQYF. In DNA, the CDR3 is TGCAGCTCCGCCCCCGGGACAGGGAGCGAAGAGACCCAGTACTTC.

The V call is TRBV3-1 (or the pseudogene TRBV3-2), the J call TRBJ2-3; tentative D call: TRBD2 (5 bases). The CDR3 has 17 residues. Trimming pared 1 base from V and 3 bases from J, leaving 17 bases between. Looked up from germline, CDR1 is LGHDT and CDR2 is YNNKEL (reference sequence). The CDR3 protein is CASSQGSGPGVTDTQYF. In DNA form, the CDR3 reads TGTGCCAGCAGCCAAGGGTCGGGCCCCGGGGTGACAGATACGCAGTATTTT.

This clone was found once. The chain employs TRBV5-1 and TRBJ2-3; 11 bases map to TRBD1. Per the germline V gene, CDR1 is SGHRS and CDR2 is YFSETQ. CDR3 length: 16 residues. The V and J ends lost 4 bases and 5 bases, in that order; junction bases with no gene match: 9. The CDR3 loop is CASSNRGQGVGDTQYF. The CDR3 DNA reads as TGCGCCAGCAGCAATCGGGGACAGGGGGTTGGAGATACGCAGTATTTT.

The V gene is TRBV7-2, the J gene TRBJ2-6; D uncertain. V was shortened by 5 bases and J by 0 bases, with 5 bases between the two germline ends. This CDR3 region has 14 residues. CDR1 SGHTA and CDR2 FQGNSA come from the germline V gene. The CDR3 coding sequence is TGTGCCAGCAGCCGCGACTCTGGGGCCAACGTCCTGACTTTC. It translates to CASSRDSGANVLTF.